What follows are 26 T cell receptor beta chains derived from one specimen sequenced in a study of beta chain features in type 1 diabetes. Their specific antigens are unknown. Expressed TCRB transcripts got sequenced, as all isolated RNA was reverse transcribed. Generated by immunoSEQ multiplex PCR, the TCRdb table keeps only in-frame clones and is missing some. The data contain roughly 730,000 clones, under 15% of them seen just once; the ten biggest clones take up less than 0.025%. Study-level findings and limits: Type 1 diabetes patients had TCRB CDR3s that were shorter (moderately but significantly so) in all four CD4+ subsets.

Sequencing input: naive CD4+ T cells from blood. The receptor source for this set is a young man with type 1 diabetes.

This clone was found a few times. The chain links TRBV7-3 to TRBJ1-1; D gene uncertain. Deletions cut 5 bases from V and 0 bases from J, with 10 bases between. Germline CDR1 reads SGHTA; CDR2 reads FQGTGA. This CDR3 has 14 residues. CDR3 sequence: CASSISELNTEAFF. The CDR3 DNA follows: TGTGCCAGCAGCATCAGTGAATTGAACACTGAAGCTTTCTTT.

This clone appeared a few times. The rearrangement joins TRBV7-3 to TRBJ1-1; D perhaps matches TRBD1 (5 bases). Trimming stripped 1 base from V and 0 bases from J, with 9 bases between. This CDR3 region has 15 residues. Germline lookup yields CDR1 SGHTA and CDR2 FQGTGA. The CDR3 is CASSLSPGMNTEAFF. DNA for the CDR3: TGTGCCAGCAGCTTAAGTCCAGGGATGAACACTGAAGCTTTCTTT.

CDR3 residues: CASSHGTGVRSNQPQHF. The DNA of the CDR3 is TGCGCCAGCAGCCATGGAACAGGGGTTAGGAGCAATCAGCCCCAGCATTTT. This sequence joins TRBV4-1 and TRBJ1-5, with 7 bases identical to TRBD1. With V trimmed by 3 bases and J by 1 base, 9 bases remained unmatched. Germline-derived CDR1 and CDR2 are MGHRA and YSYEKL. This CDR3 is 17 amino acids long.

The chain combines TRBV30 with TRBJ2-1; TRBD1 matches 9 bases. The CDR3 consists of 15 residues. J lost 4 bases, V lost 2 bases, and 6 bases had no gene match. The V gene's germline CDR1 is GTSNPN and CDR2 SVGIG (reference sequence). The CDR3, as DNA: TGTGCCTGGAGTCCGGGACAGGGAGCTTACAATGAGCAGTTCTTC. Translation gives CAWSPGQGAYNEQFF.

V usage is TRBV30 and J usage is TRBJ1-5; 7 bases align to TRBD1. The length of the CDR3 is 18 residues. CDR1 is GTSNPN and CDR2 is SVGIG in the germline V gene (reference sequence). The V segment lost 0 bases and the J segment 1 base; nucleotides outside the gene matches: 12. The CDR3 here is CAWSVRDSLKGSNQPQHF. In DNA, the CDR3 is TGTGCCTGGAGTGTACGGGACAGTCTTAAAGGAAGCAATCAGCCCCAGCATTTT.

This clone turned up a few times. As DNA, the CDR3 is TGTGCCAGCAGCTTAGGGGGACAGCCGCAGTACTTC. This translates into CASSLGGQPQYF. The chain uses TRBV11-3 and TRBJ2-7; TRBD1 matches 7 bases. V lost 1 base, J lost 9 bases, and 3 bases stayed unmatched. Per germline, CDR1 SGHNT and CDR2 YENEEA. The CDR3 is made up of 12 amino acids.

The chain carries TRBV19 and TRBJ2-3, with D possibly called TRBD1 or TRBD2 (5 bases each). Germline assignment: CDR1 LNHDA and CDR2 SQIVND (reference sequence). There are 14 residues in the CDR3. V gave up 2 bases and J gave up 10 bases, with 16 bases separating them. The CDR3 is CASSILGDAAAQYF. CDR3 nucleotides: TGTGCCAGTAGTATATTGGGGGACGCGGCGGCGCAGTATTTT.

This clone occurred a few times. The rearrangement uses TRBV5-4 and TRBJ2-3; D uncertain. V was trimmed by 1 base and J by 4 bases, leaving 10 bases between them. In germline, CDR1 is SGHNT, CDR2 YYREEE (reference sequence). CDR3 size: 14 residues. This CDR3 reads CASSLPATPDTQYF. In DNA form, the CDR3 reads TGTGCCAGCAGCTTGCCAGCTACGCCAGATACGCAGTATTTT.

This sequence joins TRBV9 and TRBJ2-6, with D possibly being TRBD2 (5 bases). Germline loops: CDR1 SGDLS, CDR2 YYNGEE. V lost 0 bases to trimming and J lost 2 bases, with 12 bases between them. The CDR3 has 17 residues. The CDR3 region is CASSVESKRAGANVLTF. CDR3 DNA: TGTGCCAGCAGCGTAGAGTCTAAGAGGGCTGGGGCCAACGTCCTGACTTTC.

The sample holds a few counts of this clone. This chain connects TRBV5-4 to TRBJ2-3; no firm D call. CDR3 length equals 14 residues. V was shortened by 2 bases and J by 0 bases, with 7 bases between the two germline ends. CDR1 is SGHNT and CDR2 is YYREEE in the germline V gene (reference sequence). The CDR3 coding sequence is TGTGCCAGCAGCTTTATGGCCAGCACAGATACGCAGTATTTT. This encodes CASSFMASTDTQYF.

This clone has a handful of counts. The chain recombines TRBV11-1 with TRBJ1-1; 9 bases agree with TRBD1. The CDR3 sequence is 14 residues long. CDR1 is SGHAT and CDR2 is FQDESV in the germline V gene (reference sequence). Germline trimming cut 2 bases from V and 3 bases from J; bases unmatched to any gene: 1. CDR3 region: CASSLTGGYTEAFF. In nucleotides, the CDR3 is TGTGCCAGCAGCTTAACAGGGGGCTACACTGAAGCTTTCTTT.

This clone was detected only a few times. V gene TRBV7-7 combines with J gene TRBJ2-1; TRBD2 might be the D (6 bases). Germline values: CDR1 SSHAT, CDR2 FNYEAQ (reference sequence). The CDR3 loop spans 13 amino acids. The CDR3 DNA follows: TGTGCTAGCGGAGCCGGTTCCTACAATGAGCAGTTCTTC. This translates into CASGAGSYNEQFF.

This clone has a handful of counts. This chain uses TRBV5-4 with TRBJ2-7, with D possibly being TRBD1 or TRBD2 (5 bases each). CDR1 is SGHNT, CDR2 YYREEE, per germline (reference sequence). Trimming removed 0 bases from V and 6 bases from J, with 10 bases in between. This CDR3 region has 13 residues. In nucleotides, the CDR3 is TGTGCCAGCAGCTTGGGGGACCCTGGCGAGCAGTACTTC. Protein: CASSLGDPGEQYF. Looking up the rest from reference TRBV5-4 and TRBJ2-7 gives the full variable domain: ETGVTQSPTHLIKTRGQQVTLRCSSQSGHNTVSWYQQALGQGPQFIFQYYREEENGRGNFPPRFSGLQFPNYSSELNVNALELDDSALYLCASSLGDPGEQYFGPGTRLTVT.

This clone has ten or more counts. V gene TRBV7-9 combines with J gene TRBJ1-6; D uncertain. Germline V CDR1 and CDR2: SEHNR, FQNEAQ (reference sequence). CDR3 length equals 10 residues. V was cut by 4 bases and J by 10 bases, with 2 bases left in between. The CDR3 coding sequence is TGTGCCAGCAGCTCCTCACCCCTCCACTTT. Amino acids: CASSSSPLHF.

The chain employs TRBV14 and TRBJ1-1; D is unresolved. CDR1 is SGHDN, CDR2 FVKESK, per germline. V was trimmed by 4 bases and J by 0 bases, leaving 6 bases between them. The CDR3 totals 13 residues. The CDR3 sequence: CASSLDVNTEAFF. In nucleotides, the CDR3 is TGTGCCAGCAGCCTGGACGTGAACACTGAAGCTTTCTTT.

As to this clone: This same CDR3 is encoded by further DNA sequences in the sample. The CDR3 DNA reads as TGTGCCAGCAGCTTCCGGGACAGAGGAGAGACCCAGTACTTC. This gives the protein CASSFRDRGETQYF. The chain recombines TRBV11-2 with TRBJ2-5; 7 bases are shared with TRBD1. This CDR3 contains 14 residues. Losses at the gene ends were 3 bases for V and 4 bases for J; bases not matched to a gene: 5. Germline V gives CDR1 SGHAT, CDR2 FQNNGV.

The table lists this clone with a few counts. The V gene is TRBV30, the J gene TRBJ1-1; the match to TRBD1 covers 11 bases. Germline assignment: CDR1 GTSNPN and CDR2 SVGIG (reference sequence). The CDR3 is 15 residues long. With V trimmed by 2 bases and J by 5 bases, 7 bases remained unmatched. The CDR3 sequence: CAWSNGQGAFTEAFF. In nucleotides, the CDR3 is TGTGCCTGGAGTAACGGACAGGGGGCTTTTACTGAAGCTTTCTTT.

This clone was seen a handful of times. The chain recombines TRBV5-4 with TRBJ1-2, with D perhaps matching TRBD1 (5 bases). The CDR3 spans 12 residues. Per germline, CDR1 SGHNT and CDR2 YYREEE (reference sequence). The V end lost 6 bases, the J end lost 8 bases, and 14 bases lay between the germline ends. DNA of the CDR3: TGTGCCAGCACCAAGAGTACAGGAGGCTACACCTTC. Protein: CASTKSTGGYTF.

This clone was observed a few times. This chain connects TRBV5-1 to TRBJ2-7, with a possible D match to TRBD2 (5 bases). The germline V and J ends were trimmed by 3 bases and 5 bases, with 12 bases remaining between them. The germline V gene encodes CDR1 SGHRS and CDR2 YFSETQ. CDR3 length: 13 residues. The chain's CDR3 is CASSWGVADEQYF. In DNA, the CDR3 is TGCGCCAGCAGCTGGGGAGTGGCGGACGAGCAGTACTTC.

The chain has TRBV10-3 and TRBJ1-5, with D unclear. Trimming pared 2 bases from V and 6 bases from J, leaving 8 bases between. CDR1 and CDR2 (germline): ENHRY, SYGVKD. CDR3 length: 13 amino acids. The CDR3 DNA follows: TGTGCCATCAGTGAGGATTTGCGTCAGCCCCAGCATTTT. Its protein product is CAISEDLRQPQHF.

This clone was found a few times. This rearrangement joins TRBV2 to TRBJ1-6; no firm D call. With 6 bases removed from V and 7 bases from J, the gap between germline ends came to 7 bases. The CDR3 is 12 amino acids. CDR1 and CDR2 (germline): SNHLY, FYNNEI. CDR3 in amino acids: CASRKTNSPLHF. CDR3 nucleotides: TGTGCCAGCAGAAAGACCAATTCACCCCTCCACTTT.

This clone came up a few times. The chain has TRBV29-1 and TRBJ2-6, with D maybe TRBD1 (6 bases). CDR3 length: 15 residues. The germline gives CDR1 SQVTM, CDR2 ANQGSEA. V was shortened by 7 bases and J by 1 base, with 14 bases between the two germline ends. The CDR3 DNA reads TGCAGCGCCTCGACAGGCCAATCTGGGGCCAACGTCCTGACTTTC. Translation gives CSASTGQSGANVLTF.

This clone was detected only a few times. The chain employs TRBV11-2 and TRBJ2-1; unclear D gene. This CDR3 is 14 amino acids long. V gave up 2 bases and J gave up 6 bases, with 11 bases separating them. CDR1 SGHAT and CDR2 FQNNGV come from the germline V gene. CDR3 in DNA: TGTGCCAGCAGCTTAAGACGGCTCCCCAATGAGCAGTTCTTC. Translating gives CASSLRRLPNEQFF.

This clone has just a few counts. This chain connects TRBV10-2 to TRBJ2-7; D not certain. CDR3 size: 11 residues. V was trimmed by 6 bases and J by 4 bases, leaving 7 bases between them. Germline CDR1 WSHSY, CDR2 SAAADI. The CDR3 sequence is CASRGIYEQYF. In nucleotides, the CDR3 is TGCGCCAGCAGGGGGATTTACGAGCAGTACTTC.

This clone appeared a few times. Here the CDR3 reads CASSVDLGQGFGETQYF. CDR3 coding DNA: TGTGCCAGCAGCGTTGACTTGGGGCAGGGGTTCGGGGAGACCCAGTACTTC. The rearrangement joins TRBV9 to TRBJ2-5, with D possibly TRBD1 on 6 matching bases. Germline V gene lookup returns CDR1 SGDLS and CDR2 YYNGEE. The ends were cut back, 2 bases at V and 5 bases at J, with 22 bases in the middle. This CDR3 comprises 17 residues.

This chain links TRBV7-9 with TRBJ2-7; the D gene could be TRBD1 or TRBD2 (5 bases each). Germline CDR1 reads SEHNR; CDR2 reads FQNEAQ (reference sequence). Trimming took off 5 bases at V and 5 bases at J, with 16 bases between the two ends. The CDR3 consists of 14 residues. CDR3 nucleotides: TGTGCCAGCAGCCGAAGGGACCCTTGGGACGAGCAGTACTTC. Amino acid sequence: CASSRRDPWDEQYF.